This TCR beta chain emerged from a study of blood T cells in healthy people across ages. On the study more broadly: About one barcoded beta molecule was captured per two T cells (by template switching). Findings and caveats of the study: As naive T cell percentage varied, TCR beta diversity correlated strongly with it. Considered underestimates were the diversity estimates obtained from one million T cells. What prevented conclusive comparison of naive and antigen-experienced cells was that PBMCs were unsorted.

This clonotype was seen a handful of times. No antigen is known for it. Trimming took off 4 bases at V and 0 bases at J, with 13 bases between the two ends. Looked up from germline, CDR1 is SQVTM and CDR2 is ANQGSEA. CDR3 length: 14 amino acids. PCR was performed a second time for about 6 to 12 cycles using a sample-barcoded 5' primer and a J-beta primer mix. TCRdb re-derived calls from the 5' RACE reads in MiXCR, one entry per CDR3 protein. Of 1.5 million to 1.8 million distinct CDR3 sequences in the sample, under 55% were seen once. The chain has TRBV29-1 and TRBJ2-7; possible D gene TRBD1, 5 bases. The specimen was blood. The sequence was obtained from a woman aged 18 to 35 in good health. As DNA, the CDR3 is TGCAGCGTTGGAGTAATGGGGCTCTCCTACGAGCAGTACTTC. Its protein is CSVGVMGLSYEQYF.